This record looks at one TCR beta chain sequence and its context. The source of the sample is a study of blood T cell repertoires in COVID-19. Sequencing was performed with immunoSEQ multiplex PCR; in TCRdb, only in-frame clones are kept and a portion is missing. The table shows 150,000 to 190,000 clones, with roughly four fifths occurring only once. With V trimmed by 0 bases and J by 2 bases, 4 bases remained unmatched. Looked up from germline, CDR1 is LGHNA and CDR2 is YNFKEQ. This CDR3 contains 17 residues. V and J are TRBV4-2 and TRBJ1-6, with TRBD1 identical over 7 bases. The TCR comes from a man aged 45-65 years who had recovered from COVID-19. Sequencing was done on a sample of PBMCs or T cells enriched from blood (not recorded which). The CDR3 DNA follows: TGTGCCAGCAGCCAAGATCGAGGGGGCGCCTATAATTCACCCCTCCACTTT. It translates to CASSQDRGGAYNSPLHF.